Following are 22 T cell receptor beta chains from one sample sequenced in a study of STAT5B mutations in CD4+ large granular lymphocyte leukemia. Clones were read by immunoSEQ multiplex PCR, and TCRdb kept only the in-frame ones, dropping some. The sample shows tens of thousands of clones, roughly 69% of them seen only once. The specimen sequenced was CD4+ T cells from blood buffy coats. The source of these receptors is a human donor in good health.

The rearrangement joins TRBV7-9 to TRBJ2-1; D uncertain. The CDR3 is 12 amino acids. The V and J ends lost 3 bases and 8 bases respectively, with 8 bases between them. Germline CDR1 reads SEHNR; CDR2 reads FQNEAQ (reference sequence). The CDR3 spells CASSFLGYEQFF. The CDR3 bases are TGTGCCAGCAGCTTTTTGGGATATGAGCAGTTCTTC. Supplemented by reference TRBV7-9 and TRBJ2-1, the full variable domain reads DTGVSQNPRHKITKRGQNVTFRCDPISEHNRLYWYRQTLGQGPEFLTYFQNEAQLEKSRLLSDRFSAERPKGSFSTLEIQRTEQGDSAMYLCASSFLGYEQFFGPGTRLTVL.

The chain has TRBV11-2 and TRBJ2-7; the D call may be TRBD1 or TRBD2 (5 bases each). Trimming stripped 5 bases from V and 1 base from J, with 18 bases between. Germline-derived CDR1 and CDR2 are SGHAT and FQNNGV. CDR3 length: 16 amino acids. CDR3 loop: CASSPNRGGGSYEQYV. The CDR3 region has the DNA TGTGCCAGCAGCCCGAACCGGGGTGGGGGATCCTACGAGCAGTACGTC.

The CDR3 spells CASSSSGGTGANVLTF. CDR3 DNA sequence: TGTGCCAGCAGCTCTAGCGGGGGAACTGGGGCCAACGTCCTGACTTTC. The chain combines TRBV7-2 with TRBJ2-6, with 10 bases that match TRBD2. V gave up 4 bases and J gave up 2 bases; unmatched junction bases: 2. The CDR3 covers 16 residues. Germline CDR1 is SGHTA and CDR2 is FQGNSA.

The V call is TRBV11-3, the J call TRBJ2-1, with D uncertain. From germline, CDR1 is SGHNT and CDR2 YENEEA. Trimming shortened V by 1 base and J by 6 bases, and 13 bases separated the two germline ends. This CDR3 is 15 amino acids long. The CDR3 DNA reads TGTGCCAGCAGCTTAGGGACCTACCGCGGCAATGAGCAGTTCTTC. This sequence encodes CASSLGTYRGNEQFF.

The chain uses TRBV11-2 and TRBJ1-3; D gene ambiguous. The germline V gene encodes CDR1 SGHAT and CDR2 FQNNGV. Between the trimmed V and J ends, which lost 0 bases and 0 bases, there was a span of 6 bases. This CDR3 comprises 15 residues. The CDR3 nucleotides are TGTGCCAGCAGCTTAGAAGGCTACTCTGGAAACACCATATATTTT. Encoded protein: CASSLEGYSGNTIYF.

The chain uses TRBV11-2 and TRBJ1-1; no clear D. V lost 3 bases to trimming and J lost 7 bases, with 9 bases between them. CDR1 SGHAT and CDR2 FQNNGV come from the germline V gene. The CDR3 totals 12 residues. CDR3 nucleotides: TGTGCCAGCAGCTTCGGACCCCTTGAAGCTTTCTTT. As protein: CASSFGPLEAFF. Full variable domain (missing parts from reference TRBV11-2 and TRBJ1-1): EAGVAQSPRYKIIEKRQSVAFWCNPISGHATLYWYQQILGQGPKLLIQFQNNGVVDDSQLPKDRFSAERLKGVDSTLKIQPAKLEDSAVYLCASSFGPLEAFFGQGTRLTVV.

The chain carries TRBV13 and TRBJ2-3; 9 bases align to TRBD2. J was trimmed by 7 bases and V by 0 bases; bases with no gene match: 11. The CDR3 is made up of 17 amino acids. The germline V gene has CDR1 PRHDT and CDR2 FYEKMQ (reference sequence). The CDR3 nucleotides are TGTGCCAGCAGCTTAGGCCCGGCGGGGGGGCCCCTAAATACGCAGTATTTT. This encodes CASSLGPAGGPLNTQYF.

The chain combines TRBV6-4 with TRBJ2-3; possible D gene TRBD1, 6 bases. Germline V CDR1 and CDR2: MRHNA, SNTAGT. CDR3 length: 15 amino acids. V shed 0 bases and J shed 1 base, with 8 bases lying between them. The CDR3 nucleotides read TGTGCCAGCAGTGACTCAGAGGGGGGCACAGATACGCAGTATTTT. It specifies CASSDSEGGTDTQYF.

The V call is TRBV5-1, the J call TRBJ2-2, with a weak D call TRBD2 (6 bases). Trimming took 5 bases from V and 2 from J, leaving 10 bases between them. In germline, CDR1 is SGHRS, CDR2 YFSETQ. CDR3 length: 14 amino acids. CDR3 nucleotide sequence: TGCGCCAGCAGTTTCGGGGGAAACACCGGGGAGCTGTTTTTT. Protein product: CASSFGGNTGELFF.

The chain carries TRBV6-1 and TRBJ1-2, with D tentatively TRBD1 (5 bases). V lost 0 bases to trimming and J lost 7 bases, with 15 bases between them. Germline V lookup: CDR1 MNHNS, CDR2 SASEGT. This CDR3 spans 15 amino acids. The CDR3 DNA is TGTGCCAGCAGTGAAGCCCTCGGGGGAAGGGGTGGCTACACCTTC. Translated, it gives CASSEALGGRGGYTF.

This clone has a handful of counts. This chain connects TRBV30 to TRBJ1-1; no clear D gene. The V and J ends lost 0 bases and 1 base respectively, with 6 bases between them. The CDR3 covers 13 residues. The germline CDR1 and CDR2 sequences are GTSNPN and SVGIG (reference sequence). The CDR3 region is CAWSVVGNTEAFF. DNA for the CDR3: TGTGCCTGGAGTGTAGTGGGGAACACTGAAGCTTTCTTT.

This rearrangement joins TRBV30 to TRBJ2-7; 7 bases match TRBD1. CDR3 length equals 14 residues. The germline V gene encodes CDR1 GTSNPN and CDR2 SVGIG (reference sequence). Trimming removed 3 bases from V and 6 bases from J; junction bases left unmatched: 11. CDR3 nucleotide sequence: TGTGCCTGGAGGACCGAGCGTAGGGGGCGCGAGCAGTACTTC. It codes for CAWRTERRGREQYF.

The V and J genes are TRBV28 and TRBJ1-1, with 7 nucleotides matching TRBD1. This CDR3 is built from 13 residues. The trim removed 3 bases at V and 8 bases at J, leaving 6 bases unmatched. The germline V gene has CDR1 MDHEN and CDR2 SYDVKM. Here the CDR3 DNA reads TGTGCCAGCAGTTTGGACCCGGACAGGGAAGCTTTCTTT. It specifies CASSLDPDREAFF.

The rearrangement joins TRBV4-1 to TRBJ2-1; D gene unclear. V was shortened by 3 bases and J by 2 bases, with 14 bases between the two germline ends. This CDR3 has 16 residues. Germline assignment: CDR1 MGHRA and CDR2 YSYEKL. CDR3 nucleotides: TGCGCCAGCAGCCAGAAGGAACCAACCACCTACAATGAGCAGTTCTTC. Its translation: CASSQKEPTTYNEQFF.

This clone was detected a few times. The chain carries TRBV9 and TRBJ1-1; no reliable D call. The V gene's germline CDR1 is SGDLS and CDR2 YYNGEE. The V end lost 3 bases, the J end lost 3 bases, and 12 bases lay between the germline ends. The CDR3 consists of 14 residues. The chain's CDR3 is CASSAGVTHTEAFF. CDR3 nucleotide sequence: TGTGCCAGCAGCGCGGGAGTCACTCACACTGAAGCTTTCTTT. The whole variable domain, remainder taken from reference TRBV9 and TRBJ1-1, is DSGVTQTPKHLITATGQRVTLRCSPRSGDLSVYWYQQSLDQGLQFLIQYYNGEERAKGNILERFSAQQFPDLHSELNLSSLELGDSALYFCASSAGVTHTEAFFGQGTRLTVV.

This chain joins TRBV6-5 and TRBJ2-7, with 8 bases aligning to TRBD1. With V trimmed by 5 bases and J by 7 bases, 13 bases remained unmatched. This CDR3 comprises 15 residues. CDR1 MNHEY and CDR2 SVGAGI come from the germline V gene. The CDR3 nucleotides are TGTGCCAGCAGTACCCCCCGGACAGGGTATCAGGAGCAGTACTTC. Translated: CASSTPRTGYQEQYF.

V gene TRBV7-9 combines with J gene TRBJ1-4, with D possibly matching TRBD1 (5 bases). The germline V gene encodes CDR1 SEHNR and CDR2 FQNEAQ (reference sequence). V lost 5 bases and J 1 base, leaving 11 bases between the germline ends. CDR3 length: 15 amino acids. Here the CDR3 reads CASSQPGGTNEKLFF. CDR3 coding DNA: TGTGCCAGCAGCCAGCCTGGGGGAACTAATGAAAAACTGTTTTTT. The whole variable domain, remainder taken from reference TRBV7-9 and TRBJ1-4, is DTGVSQNPRHKITKRGQNVTFRCDPISEHNRLYWYRQTLGQGPEFLTYFQNEAQLEKSRLLSDRFSAERPKGSFSTLEIQRTEQGDSAMYLCASSQPGGTNEKLFFGSGTQLSVL.

The chain carries TRBV6-4 and TRBJ2-1, with D possibly being TRBD2 (5 bases). V lost 3 bases and J 5 bases, leaving 14 bases between the germline ends. Germline V CDR1 and CDR2: MRHNA, SNTAGT. This CDR3 spans 15 amino acids. Here the CDR3 reads CASSELYGVNNEQFF. The DNA for the CDR3 is TGTGCCAGCAGTGAGCTCTACGGGGTGAACAATGAGCAGTTCTTC.

A few counts support this clone. This rearrangement joins TRBV28 to TRBJ1-5; D might be TRBD1 (5 bases). The CDR3 extends over 14 amino acids. V was shortened by 4 bases and J by 7 bases, with 14 bases between the two germline ends. The germline gives CDR1 MDHEN, CDR2 SYDVKM. CDR3 in DNA: TGTGCCAGCAGTTCCCGACAGACGATACAGCCCCAGCATTTT. Its translation: CASSSRQTIQPQHF.

The chain carries TRBV7-8 and TRBJ2-5, with TRBD1 matching over 9 bases. The V gene end was trimmed by 1 base and the J gene end by 4 bases; junction bases not matched to a gene: 4. This CDR3 is 15 amino acids long. Germline assignment: CDR1 SGHVS and CDR2 FQNEAQ. The CDR3 region has the DNA TGTGCCAGCAGCTTAGTGACAGGGGGAATAGAGACCCAGTACTTC. Amino acids: CASSLVTGGIETQYF.

This clone was found a few times. The rearrangement links TRBV6-5 to TRBJ2-3; no clear D. Trimming removed 6 bases at V and 2 bases at J, with 15 bases between. Germline loops: CDR1 MNHEY, CDR2 SVGAGI. This CDR3 has 15 residues. In DNA form, the CDR3 reads TGTGCCAGCAGCCCGCGCAATCGGGCCACAGATACGCAGTATTTT. Its translation is CASSPRNRATDTQYF.

The chain employs TRBV13 and TRBJ1-2; a possible D gene is TRBD1 (5 bases). The germline V gene has CDR1 PRHDT and CDR2 FYEKMQ (reference sequence). There are 14 residues in the CDR3. Trimming removed 3 bases at V and 2 bases at J, with 10 bases between. DNA for the CDR3: TGTGCCAGCAGCTTCCTGACAGAAAACTATGGCTACACCTTC. Translation: CASSFLTENYGYTF.